Shown below are 2 T cell receptor beta chains from a single sample sequenced in a study of T cells in Graves' hyperthyroidism and ophthalmopathy. RNA transcripts yielded amplified TCR beta CDR3 regions. Primed by the HTBI set, a first-round RT-PCR was run on the TCR CDR3. One entry per CDR3 protein results from TCRdb running MiXCR on the multiplex PCR reads. Among some 510,000 distinct CDR3 sequences listed, 20% were seen once. Sample: blood. These receptors came from a man between 18 and 29 years old with Graves' hyperthyroidism.

This clonotype was recorded at least ten times. V usage is TRBV28 and J usage is TRBJ1-5; 7 positions agree with TRBD1. The CDR3 runs to 15 residues. Germline V CDR1 and CDR2: MDHEN, SYDVKM. Unmatched junction bases numbered 9, after V lost 3 bases and J lost 7 bases. The CDR3 spells CASSFNRGSRQPQHF. The CDR3 DNA reads TGTGCCAGCAGTTTTAACAGGGGATCAAGGCAGCCCCAGCATTTT. Full variable domain (remainder filled in from reference TRBV28 and TRBJ1-5): DVKVTQSSRYLVKRTGEKVFLECVQDMDHENMFWYRQDPGLGLRLIYFSYDVKMKEKGDIPEGYSVSREKKERFSLILESASTNQTSMYLCASSFNRGSRQPQHFGDGTRLSIL.

The chain is built from TRBV29-1 and TRBJ1-2, with 10 bases that match TRBD1. Germline V gives CDR1 SQVTM, CDR2 ANQGSEA. This CDR3 is built from 12 residues. The ends lost 7 bases at V and 6 bases at J; junction bases unmatched: 5. The DNA of the CDR3 is TGCAGCGCTGGGACAGGGGACGATGGCTACACCTTC. It encodes CSAGTGDDGYTF.